One and the same sample provided the 16 T cell receptor beta chains below, sequenced in a study of blood T cell repertoires in COVID-19. The data were produced by immunoSEQ multiplex PCR, yet TCRdb's version contains in-frame clones alone and is incomplete. The sample records more than 150,000 clones, more than 65% being singletons. The material sequenced was PBMCs or T cells enriched from blood (not recorded which). The receptors were gathered from a middle-aged man who had recovered from COVID-19.

This rearrangement joins TRBV7-8 to TRBJ2-2; the D gene is possibly TRBD2 (7 bases). This CDR3 has 15 residues. CDR1 and CDR2 from the germline V gene are SGHVS and FQNEAQ. Between the trimmed V and J ends, which lost 8 bases and 4 bases, there was a span of 17 bases. Here the CDR3 reads CASSFEGGTTGELFF. The CDR3 nucleotides read TGTGCCAGCTCCTTCGAGGGGGGGACCACCGGGGAGCTGTTTTTT.

This rearrangement joins TRBV7-8 to TRBJ2-2; D is possibly TRBD2 (5 bases). CDR1 and CDR2 from the germline V gene are SGHVS and FQNEAQ. V gave up 2 bases and J gave up 4 bases, with 11 bases separating them. The CDR3 consists of 15 residues. This chain's CDR3 is CASSLTNGGTGELFF. For the CDR3, the DNA is TGTGCCAGCAGCTTAACCAACGGAGGCACCGGGGAGCTGTTTTTT.

In DNA, the CDR3 is TGTGCCAGCAGTTTTGGCGGGGCGGGAAATGAAAAACTGTTTTTT. It codes for CASSFGGAGNEKLFF. The chain uses TRBV28 and TRBJ1-4, with D maybe TRBD1 (5 bases). Germline loops: CDR1 MDHEN, CDR2 SYDVKM. V lost 3 bases, J lost 5 bases, and 13 bases lay in between. This CDR3 region has 15 residues.

This rearrangement joins TRBV19 to TRBJ1-1, with TRBD1 identical over 9 bases. The ends lost 10 bases at V and 6 bases at J; junction bases unmatched: 12. CDR3 length: 14 residues. The germline gives CDR1 LNHDA, CDR2 SQIVND (reference sequence). The CDR3 loop reads CATTDPGQGPEAFF. CDR3 DNA sequence: TGTGCCACCACCGACCCGGGACAGGGCCCTGAAGCTTTCTTT.

This chain uses TRBV18 with TRBJ1-2, with D uncertain. The CDR3 contains 14 residues. Germline assignment: CDR1 KGHSH and CDR2 LQKENI. Trimming stripped 2 bases from V and 2 bases from J, with 9 bases between. CDR3 amino acids: CASSPIAVNYGYTF. The CDR3 nucleotides read TGTGCCAGCTCACCAATCGCAGTCAACTATGGCTACACCTTC.

This chain links TRBV7-9 with TRBJ1-3; D uncertain. The germline V gene encodes CDR1 SEHNR and CDR2 FQNEAQ (reference sequence). V gave up 3 bases and J gave up 8 bases, with 11 bases separating them. The CDR3 runs to 13 residues. The CDR3 is CASSFGEGDTIYF. CDR3 sequence (DNA): TGTGCCAGCAGCTTTGGAGAGGGTGACACCATATATTTT.

This clone occurred a few times. The rearrangement links TRBV12-3 or TRBV12-4 to TRBJ2-2; D is unclear. Trimming left V 4 bases short and J 5 bases short, with 5 bases between. The CDR3 extends over 12 amino acids. This CDR3 reads CASSWQTGELFF. The CDR3 DNA follows: TGTGCCAGCAGTTGGCAGACCGGGGAGCTGTTTTTT.

The rearrangement joins TRBV6-5 to TRBJ2-7; no definite D call. This CDR3 region has 14 residues. V lost 8 bases, J lost 7 bases, and 21 bases lay in between. CDR1 is MNHEY, CDR2 SVGAGI, per germline. CDR3 protein: CASYEVALVVEQYF. The CDR3 DNA reads TGTGCCAGCTACGAGGTCGCCCTTGTGGTGGAGCAGTACTTC.

The chain is built from TRBV6-5 and TRBJ2-3; 10 bases are a match to TRBD2. Looked up from germline, CDR1 is MNHEY and CDR2 is SVGAGI. The CDR3 contains 14 residues. V shed 10 bases and J 5 bases; nucleotides not matched to a gene: 9. In nucleotides, the CDR3 is TGTGCCACCCTACGAGCGGGAGGGGGAGATACGCAGTATTTT. Amino acid sequence: CATLRAGGGDTQYF.

The V and J genes are TRBV10-1 and TRBJ2-2; the match to TRBD1 covers 7 bases. Germline CDR1 and CDR2: WNHNN and SYGVQD (reference sequence). The CDR3 has 14 amino acids. V lost 4 bases, J lost 9 bases, and 8 bases stayed unmatched. The CDR3 spells CASSGDSLLRELFF. In DNA form, the CDR3 reads TGCGCCAGCAGTGGGGACAGCCTATTACGGGAGCTGTTTTTT.

The V and J genes are TRBV5-8 and TRBJ2-5; D not certain. CDR1 and CDR2 (germline): SGHTS, YDEGEE. CDR3 length equals 12 residues. Deletions cut 1 base from V and 5 bases from J, with 6 bases between. CDR3 sequence: CASSLHAETQYF. The DNA for the CDR3 is TGTGCCAGCAGCTTGCACGCGGAGACCCAGTACTTC.

V gene TRBV7-9 combines with J gene TRBJ1-2, with D maybe TRBD1 (6 bases). Trimming shortened V by 5 bases and J by 6 bases, and 16 bases separated the two germline ends. The V gene's germline CDR1 is SEHNR and CDR2 FQNEAQ (reference sequence). The length of the CDR3 is 14 residues. CDR3 DNA: TGTGCCAGCAGCCAGGGGAACCCATTTGATGGCTACACCTTC. Protein: CASSQGNPFDGYTF.

The V call is TRBV30, the J call TRBJ1-6; the D is unclear. V lost 1 base and J lost 9, with 10 bases in between. Germline CDR1 GTSNPN, CDR2 SVGIG (reference sequence). This CDR3 spans 13 amino acids. The CDR3 loop reads CAWSGEQFSPLHF. Here the CDR3 DNA reads TGTGCCTGGAGTGGAGAACAGTTTTCACCCCTCCACTTT.

The chain uses TRBV2 and TRBJ2-7, with D perhaps matching TRBD1 (6 bases). Trimming took off 8 bases at V and 6 bases at J, with 11 bases between the two ends. The CDR3 is 11 amino acids. Germline V gene lookup returns CDR1 SNHLY and CDR2 FYNNEI. This chain's CDR3 is CASRQASEQYF. CDR3 DNA: TGTGCCAGCCGACAGGCCTCCGAGCAGTACTTC.

The genes are TRBV5-5 and TRBJ2-2; D perhaps matches TRBD1 (6 bases). The V end was cut by 4 bases, the J end by 4 bases, with 8 bases between. The CDR3 has 13 residues. Looked up from germline, CDR1 is SGHKS and CDR2 is YYEKEE (reference sequence). The CDR3: CASSRGGTGELFF. CDR3 nucleotides: TGTGCCAGCAGCCGAGGGGGCACCGGGGAGCTGTTTTTT.

This clone was seen only a few times. J is TRBJ2-7 and V is TRBV10-3; TRBD2 matches at 7 bases. The ends lost 3 bases at V and 4 bases at J; junction bases unmatched: 6. The germline CDR1 and CDR2 sequences are ENHRY and SYGVKD. The CDR3 has 14 amino acids. In DNA, the CDR3 is TGTGCCATCAGTGACTTGCGGGGGAATTACGAGCAGTACTTC. Its translation: CAISDLRGNYEQYF.